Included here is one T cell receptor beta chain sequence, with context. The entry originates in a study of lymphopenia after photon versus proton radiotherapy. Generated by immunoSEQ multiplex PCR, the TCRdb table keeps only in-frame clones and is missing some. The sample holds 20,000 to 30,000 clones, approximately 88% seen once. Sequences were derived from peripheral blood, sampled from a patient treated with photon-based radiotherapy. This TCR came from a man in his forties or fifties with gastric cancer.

As DNA, the CDR3 is TGCGCCAGCAGCCAAGGGGGGACCTATGGCTACACCTTC. As protein: CASSQGGTYGYTF. This chain joins TRBV4-1 and TRBJ1-2; weak D call: TRBD1 (5 bases). V lost 1 base, J lost 4 bases, and 7 bases lay in between. The germline V gene has CDR1 MGHRA and CDR2 YSYEKL. The CDR3 runs 13 residues.